The present T cell receptor beta chain was sequenced within a study of TET2 disruption in CD19-targeted CAR T cells (dated by TCRdb to about 2018). About the investigation overall: Sample numbers were set by the original clinical trial design and sample availability, with no additional inclusion criteria. Broad study findings and their caveats: Conclusions about the patient's CAR T cells rested on extensive analysis of a single subject.

From a lookup of the germline V gene, CDR1 and CDR2 are KGHSH and LQKENI. From cysteine to phenylalanine, the CDR3 is 16 amino acids long. The CDR3 was read in part: 39 bases, with the frame set at base 1. Relative to germline, V is missing 0 bases and J is missing 4 bases, with 8 bases of the junction outside any gene match. Comments on this clone: Its specific antigen is unknown. Read sequence stops 3 residues before the CDR3 end, and the germline J gene provides the missing end.

What this sample's treatment or condition label stands for: autologous CTL019 cells: CD19 CAR with 4-1BB and CD3 zeta domains. The CD19 CAR incorporated TCR zeta and 4-1BB costimulatory signaling domains. T cells for CTL019 manufacturing were collected from peripheral blood by means of leukapheresis. The DNeasy Blood and Tissue Kit was used to extract genomic DNA from pre-infusion T cells, peripheral blood, or sorted post-infusion T cells. Deep sequencing of the TCR beta chain was done using the immunoSEQ assay. Concerning the study's data processing: Only productive TCR beta rearrangements were used to calculate clonotype frequencies. Sourced from immuneACCESS, this table was stored by TCRdb with only in-frame sequences that have V and J called. A share of the clones is absent; for the studies checked, an unresolved V gene accounts for under half, and the remainder has no known explanation. Clone size and V and J calls were adopted from that table, with D and trimming inferred from the DNA. The table for this sample lists under 30,000 clones. The ten largest clones represent approximately 2% of the sample.

This receptor was obtained from a man between 65 and 79 years old with chronic lymphocytic leukemia. The chain is assembled from TRBV18 and TRBJ2-5; 7 nucleotides in the junction match TRBD1. The sample consisted of CD8- CAR+ T cells sorted from cultured blood T cells, taken for CD19 CAR T cell therapy. What the cell subset or site label conveys for this sample: CD8-negative CAR-positive T cells from the infusion product. The CDR3 DNA, read in part, is TGTGCCAGCTCACCACCGAACAGGGGATCAGGAGAGACC. Its protein is CASSPPNRGSGET. The CDR3 in full is CASSPPNRGSGETQYF.